This T cell receptor (beta chain) was documented in a study of patients and donors after allogeneic stem cell transplantation. This clonotype was seen a few times. The junction and the germline gene differ at one end; a read error may be behind it. TCRdb independently ran MiXCR on the RT-PCR reads; one entry per CDR3 protein. The sample shows hundreds of thousands of distinct CDR3 sequences, roughly 17% of them seen only once. This CDR3 spans 12 amino acids. CDR1 is DFQATT and CDR2 is SNEGSKA in the germline V gene (reference sequence). This chain connects TRBV20-1 to TRBJ2-5; TRBD2 might be the D (5 bases). This sequence was found in a human donor who was either an allogeneic HSCT recipient or a stem cell or donor lymphocyte infusion donor (not recorded which). It is not recorded whose cells these are; they may come from a transplant donor. The source material was blood, either unsorted or a sorted T cell fraction (not recorded which). Here the CDR3 DNA reads TGCAGTCTAGCTGGGCCGCAAGAGACCCAGCACTTC. Translating it yields CSLAGPQETQHF.